This T cell receptor beta chain was profiled in a study of T cells in Graves' hyperthyroidism and ophthalmopathy. This clonotype came up many times. This CDR3 comprises 15 residues. CDR1 and CDR2 (germline): LGHDT, YNNKEL (reference sequence). The germline V and J ends were trimmed by 1 base and 6 bases, with 16 bases remaining between them. Over 18 months, lack of ophthalmopathy progression marked Graves' hyperthyroidism as stable. RNA transcripts served as the template for amplifying TCR beta CDR3 regions. The TCR CDR3 was amplified in a first-round RT-PCR using the HTBI primer set. Each CDR3 protein gets one entry after TCRdb re-called the multiplex PCR reads with MiXCR. The profile shows about 210,000 distinct CDR3 sequences, roughly a sixth of them singletons.

Sequenced: blood. This chain connects TRBV3-1 to TRBJ2-7, with D perhaps matching TRBD2 (5 bases). The clonotype originates from a man aged 50-59 years with Graves' hyperthyroidism. The CDR3 DNA sequence: TGTGCCAGCAGCCAAGGTCTAAGTGGGAGCGCCGAGCAGTACTTC. This sequence encodes CASSQGLSGSAEQYF.